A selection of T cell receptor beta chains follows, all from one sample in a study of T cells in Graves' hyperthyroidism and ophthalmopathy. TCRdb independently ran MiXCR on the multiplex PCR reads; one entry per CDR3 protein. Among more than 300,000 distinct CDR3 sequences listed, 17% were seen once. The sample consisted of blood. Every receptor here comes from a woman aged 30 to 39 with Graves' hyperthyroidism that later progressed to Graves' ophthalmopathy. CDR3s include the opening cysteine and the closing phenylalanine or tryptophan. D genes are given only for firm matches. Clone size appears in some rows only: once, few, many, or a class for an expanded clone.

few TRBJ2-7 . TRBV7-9 CASSSSLVAYEQYF TGTGCCAGCAGCTCCTCCCTAGTAGCCTACGAGCAGTACTTC
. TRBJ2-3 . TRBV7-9 CASSLNPLGGTDTQYF TGTGCCAGCAGCTTAAACCCGTTAGGGGGCACAGATACGCAGTATTTT
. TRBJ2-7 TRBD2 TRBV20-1 CSYGASGSLEQYF TGCAGTTACGGGGCTAGCGGGAGTCTCGAGCAGTACTTC
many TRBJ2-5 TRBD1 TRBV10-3 CAISDPGTGAETQYF TGTGCCATCAGCGACCCCGGTACAGGGGCGGAGACCCAGTACTTC
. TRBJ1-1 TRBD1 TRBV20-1 CSQQSGQGQISMNTEAFF TGCAGTCAACAGTCCGGACAGGGGCAAATTTCGATGAACACTGAAGCTTTCTTT
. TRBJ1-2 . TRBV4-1 CASSLTLGASVNYGYTF TGCGCCAGCAGCCTAACGTTGGGGGCTAGTGTAAACTATGGCTACACCTTC
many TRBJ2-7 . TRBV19 CASSITDSSYEQYF TGTGCCAGTAGTATAACGGACAGCTCCTACGAGCAGTACTTC
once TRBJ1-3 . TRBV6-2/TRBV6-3 CASTKGTSPGNTIYF TGTGCCAGCACCAAAGGGACGTCACCTGGAAACACCATATATTTT
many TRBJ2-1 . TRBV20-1 CSAHLAMSYNEQFF TGCAGTGCTCACCTAGCGATGTCCTACAATGAGCAGTTCTTC
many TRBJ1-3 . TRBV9 CASSGDSGNTIYF TGTGCCAGCAGCGGGGACTCTGGAAACACCATATATTTT
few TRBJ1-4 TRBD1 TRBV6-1 CASSSDRRRDRVLGNEKLFF TGTGCCAGCAGTTCCGATCGCCGCCGGGACAGGGTTTTGGGTAATGAAAAACTGTTTTTT
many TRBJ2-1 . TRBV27 CASSFRDINNEQFF TGTGCCAGCAGTTTCCGGGACATTAACAATGAGCAGTTCTTC
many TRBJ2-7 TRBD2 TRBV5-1 CASSPPSSGSSYEQYF TGCGCCAGCAGCCCCCCGTCTAGCGGGAGTTCCTACGAGCAGTACTTC
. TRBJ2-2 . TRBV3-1 CASSQAFTGELFF TGTGCCAGCAGCCAAGCGTTCACCGGGGAGCTGTTTTTT
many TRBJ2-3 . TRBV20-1 CSATPFVAGGTDTQYF TGCAGTGCTACCCCCTTTGTGGCGGGCGGCACAGATACGCAGTATTTT
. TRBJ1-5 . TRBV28 CASSSPATRAAQHF TGTGCCAGCAGCTCCCCCGCCACGCGTGCGGCCCAGCATTTT
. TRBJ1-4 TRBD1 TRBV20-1 CSAAGTGEIVTNEKLFF TGCAGCGCAGCCGGGACAGGGGAAATTGTGACTAATGAAAAACTGTTTTTT
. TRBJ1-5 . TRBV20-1 CSARDGYSNQPQHF TGCAGTGCTAGAGACGGATATAGCAATCAGCCCCAGCATTTT
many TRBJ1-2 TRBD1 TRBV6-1 CASRSDRGGYTF TGTGCCAGCAGATCGGACAGGGGTGGCTACACCTTC
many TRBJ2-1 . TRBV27 CASSLLGGGGWDNEQFF TGTGCCAGCAGTTTATTAGGTGGGGGGGGCTGGGACAATGAGCAGTTCTTC
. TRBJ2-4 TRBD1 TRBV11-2 CASFHGPGTGGFAKNIQYF TGTGCCAGCTTCCACGGTCCGGGGACAGGGGGCTTCGCCAAAAACATTCAGTACTTC
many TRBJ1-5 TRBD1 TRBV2 CASAKTGVSNQPQHF TGTGCCAGCGCAAAGACAGGGGTGAGCAATCAGCCCCAGCATTTT